This T cell receptor beta chain was found in a study of response to subunit inactivated influenza vaccine. In this sample, this clonotype turned up many times. TCRdb re-called the RT-PCR reads through MiXCR, storing one row per CDR3 protein. The table shows about 540,000 distinct CDR3 sequences, with approximately 22% occurring only once. The sample was also reused in another study, on T cells expressing NK-cell markers. That work adds: UMIs were included in TCR beta cDNA generated by 5'RACE template switching. Sorted T-cell subsets CD3+CD56+NKG2C+, CD3+CD56+NKG2C- and CD3+CD56-NKG2C+ were TCR beta-sequenced. The study sequenced eight donors, seven HCMV-seropositive and one seronegative. The contribution of dominant NKG2C+ clonotypes to CD8+ T cells in roughly six donors was about 1.0-7.5%. These clonotypes also led the CD3+CD56-NKG2C+ fraction in several donors.

This TCR was sampled from a man in his fifties who received an inactivated influenza vaccine. The source was CD4+ T cells sorted from PBMCs, collected 11 to 12 days after vaccination.

The CDR3 sequence is CSVGGYRGEQYF. CDR3 coding DNA: TGCAGCGTTGGGGGATACAGGGGCGAGCAGTACTTC. The V and J genes are TRBV29-1 and TRBJ2-7, with 7 bases matching TRBD1. This CDR3 region has 12 residues. Germline V gene data show CDR1 as SQVTM and CDR2 as ANQGSEA. With V trimmed by 4 bases and J by 6 bases, 6 bases remained unmatched.